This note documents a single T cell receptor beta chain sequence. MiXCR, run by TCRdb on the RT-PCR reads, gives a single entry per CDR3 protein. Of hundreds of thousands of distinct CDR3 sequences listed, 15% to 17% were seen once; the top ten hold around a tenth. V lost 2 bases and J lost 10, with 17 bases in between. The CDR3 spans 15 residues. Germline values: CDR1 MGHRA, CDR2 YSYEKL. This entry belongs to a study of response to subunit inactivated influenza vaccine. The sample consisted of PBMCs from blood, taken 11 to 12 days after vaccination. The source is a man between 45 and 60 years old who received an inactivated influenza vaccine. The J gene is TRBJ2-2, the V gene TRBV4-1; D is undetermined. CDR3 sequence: CASSQIRHNGQELFF. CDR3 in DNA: TGCGCCAGCAGCCAAATAAGACACAATGGCCAGGAGCTGTTTTTT.